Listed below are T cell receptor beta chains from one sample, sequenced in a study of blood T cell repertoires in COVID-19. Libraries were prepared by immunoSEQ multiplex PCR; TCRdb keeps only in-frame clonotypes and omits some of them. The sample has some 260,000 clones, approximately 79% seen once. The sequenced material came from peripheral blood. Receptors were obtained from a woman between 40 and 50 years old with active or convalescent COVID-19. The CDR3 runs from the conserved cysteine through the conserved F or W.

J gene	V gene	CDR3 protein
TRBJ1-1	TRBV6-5	CASSYGGATTEAFF
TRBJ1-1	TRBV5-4	CASSLAKQTFF
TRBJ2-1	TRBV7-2	CASSLGTSGNNEQFF
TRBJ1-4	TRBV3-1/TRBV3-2	CASSYLQGNEKLFF
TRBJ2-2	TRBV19	CASSLGQGNTGELFF
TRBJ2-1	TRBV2	CASSRRGEGEQFF
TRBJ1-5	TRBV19	CASSIGGSQPQHF
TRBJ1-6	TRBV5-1	CASSLAQSGTDSSPLHF
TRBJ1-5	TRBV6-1	CASSARRTYSNQPQHF
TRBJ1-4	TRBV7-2	CASTVYGGRGQLFF
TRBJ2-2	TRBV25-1	CASSGGQGTGELFF
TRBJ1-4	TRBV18	CASSPFRTGGHEKLFF
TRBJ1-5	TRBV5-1	CASSLVGGDQPQHF
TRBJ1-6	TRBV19	CASRGGPYNSPLHF
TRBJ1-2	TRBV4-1	CASSLGQGGNYGYTF
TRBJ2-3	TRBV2	CASRAGTSGGTDTQYF
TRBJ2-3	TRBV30	CAWTTGGRTDTQYF
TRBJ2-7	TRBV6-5	CASRGTGEWYEQYF
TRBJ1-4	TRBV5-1	CASSTGLDEKLFF
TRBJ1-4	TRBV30	CAWMAGNEKLFF
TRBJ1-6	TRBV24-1	CATSDSDRDSPLHF
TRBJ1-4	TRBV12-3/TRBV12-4	CASRRVNEKLFF
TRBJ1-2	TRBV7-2	CASSLGTTKGYGYTF
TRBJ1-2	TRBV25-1	CASSEYGGDGYTF
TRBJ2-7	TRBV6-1	CASSEMTVGPYEQYF
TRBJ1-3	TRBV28	CASSSTGHPASGNTIYF
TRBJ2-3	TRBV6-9	CASSSGRRGVRTDTQYF
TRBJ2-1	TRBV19	CASSRVEGGAYEQFF
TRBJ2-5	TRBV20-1	CSASRTSGGETQYF
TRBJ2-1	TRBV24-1	CATQGLHEQFF
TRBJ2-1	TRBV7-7	CASSSTGSSYNEQFF
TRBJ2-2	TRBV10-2	CASRTGIGELFF
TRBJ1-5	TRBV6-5	CASSPQGIGQPQHF
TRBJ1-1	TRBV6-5	CASSLHRTGGTEAFF
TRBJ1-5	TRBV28	CASSSGQGSQPQHF
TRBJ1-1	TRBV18	CASSPTGSFAEAFF
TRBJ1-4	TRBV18	CASSPTGPATNEKLFF
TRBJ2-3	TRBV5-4	CASSRLKDTQYF
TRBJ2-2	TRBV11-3	CASSPPWPNTGELFF
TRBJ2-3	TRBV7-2	CASSLREGSGRGTDTQYF
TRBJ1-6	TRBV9	CASSVDGAAGNSPLHF
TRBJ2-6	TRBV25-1	CASSDAGGSGANVLTF
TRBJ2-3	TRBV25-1	CASSELGQVSTDTQYF
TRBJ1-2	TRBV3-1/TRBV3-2	CASTAGDYGYTF
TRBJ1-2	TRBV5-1	CASSPNGLRGTGEDGYTF
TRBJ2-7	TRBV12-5	CASGLVLGRRQGSYEQYF
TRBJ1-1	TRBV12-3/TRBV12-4	CASSLGPNTEAFF
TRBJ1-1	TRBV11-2	CASSRELNTEAFF
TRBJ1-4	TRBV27	CASSLRGLASEKLFF
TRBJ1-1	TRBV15	CATQGPRWDF
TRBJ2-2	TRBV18	CASSPRAQGETGELFF
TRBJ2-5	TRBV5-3	CARSRPGQETQYF
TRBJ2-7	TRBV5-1	CASSLWSGYEQYF
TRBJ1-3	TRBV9	CASSVVGAGNTIYF
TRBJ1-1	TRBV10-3	CAISDQGNTEAFF
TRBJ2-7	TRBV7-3	CASSSGTGGEQYF
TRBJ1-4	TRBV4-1	CASSQGQNPNEKLFF